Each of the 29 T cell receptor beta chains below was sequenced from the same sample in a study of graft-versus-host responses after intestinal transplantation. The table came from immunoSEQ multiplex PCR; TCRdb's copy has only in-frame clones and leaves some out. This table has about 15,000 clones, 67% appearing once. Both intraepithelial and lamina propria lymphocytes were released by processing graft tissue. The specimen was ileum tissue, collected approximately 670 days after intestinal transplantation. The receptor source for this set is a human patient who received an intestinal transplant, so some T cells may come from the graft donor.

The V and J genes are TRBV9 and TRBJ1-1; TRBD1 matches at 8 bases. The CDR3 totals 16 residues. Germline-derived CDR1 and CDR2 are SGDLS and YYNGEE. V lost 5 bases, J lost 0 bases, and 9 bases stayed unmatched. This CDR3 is CASSRHPGQVNTEAFF. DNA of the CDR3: TGTGCCAGCAGTCGTCACCCGGGACAGGTGAACACTGAAGCTTTCTTT.

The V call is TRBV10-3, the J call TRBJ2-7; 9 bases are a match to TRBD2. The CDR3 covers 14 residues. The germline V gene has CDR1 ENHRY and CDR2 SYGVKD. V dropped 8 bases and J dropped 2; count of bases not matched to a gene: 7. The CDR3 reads CAISSGGFTYEQYF. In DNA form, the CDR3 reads TGTGCCATCTCGAGCGGGGGGTTTACCTACGAGCAGTACTTC.

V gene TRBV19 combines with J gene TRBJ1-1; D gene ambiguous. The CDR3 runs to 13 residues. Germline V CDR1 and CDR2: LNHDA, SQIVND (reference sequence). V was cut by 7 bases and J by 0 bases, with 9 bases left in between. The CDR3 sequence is CASKVQMNTEAFF. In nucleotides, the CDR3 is TGTGCCAGTAAAGTCCAGATGAACACTGAAGCTTTCTTT.

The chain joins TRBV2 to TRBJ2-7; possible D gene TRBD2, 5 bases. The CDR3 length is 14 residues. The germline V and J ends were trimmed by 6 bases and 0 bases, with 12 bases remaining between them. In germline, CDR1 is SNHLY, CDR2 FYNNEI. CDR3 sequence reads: CASRVGLISYEQYF. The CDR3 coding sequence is TGTGCCAGCAGAGTCGGACTGATCTCCTACGAGCAGTACTTC.

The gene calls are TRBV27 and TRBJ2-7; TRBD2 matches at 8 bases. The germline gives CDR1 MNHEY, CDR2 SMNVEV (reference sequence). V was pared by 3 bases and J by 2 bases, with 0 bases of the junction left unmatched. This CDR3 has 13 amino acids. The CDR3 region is CASSFSGAYEQYF. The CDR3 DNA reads TGTGCCAGCAGTTTTAGCGGGGCCTACGAGCAGTACTTC.

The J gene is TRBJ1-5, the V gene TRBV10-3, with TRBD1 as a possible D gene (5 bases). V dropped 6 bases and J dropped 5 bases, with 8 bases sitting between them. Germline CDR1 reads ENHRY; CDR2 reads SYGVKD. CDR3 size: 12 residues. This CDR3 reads CAIRGRDQPQHF. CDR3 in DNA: TGTGCCATCAGGGGCAGGGATCAGCCCCAGCATTTT.

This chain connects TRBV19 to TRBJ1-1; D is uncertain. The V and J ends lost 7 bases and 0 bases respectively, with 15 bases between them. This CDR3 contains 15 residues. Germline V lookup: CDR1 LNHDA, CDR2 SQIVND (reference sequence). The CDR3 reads CASKETGRVNTEAFF. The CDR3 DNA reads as TGTGCCAGTAAGGAGACGGGGAGGGTGAACACTGAAGCTTTCTTT.

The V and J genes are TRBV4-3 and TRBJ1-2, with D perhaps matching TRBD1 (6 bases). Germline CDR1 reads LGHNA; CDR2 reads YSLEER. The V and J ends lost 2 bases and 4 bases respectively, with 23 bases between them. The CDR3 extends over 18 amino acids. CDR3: CASSQSRPGTPSGYGYTF. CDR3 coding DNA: TGCGCCAGCAGCCAATCTCGTCCCGGGACACCCTCGGGCTATGGCTACACCTTC.

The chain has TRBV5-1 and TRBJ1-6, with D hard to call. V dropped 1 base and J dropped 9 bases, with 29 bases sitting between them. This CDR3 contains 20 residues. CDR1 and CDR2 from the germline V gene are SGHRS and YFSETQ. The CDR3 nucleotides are TGCGCCAGCAGCTTGATCCCACAGCCGTTTTACAAGGCCTTCTCTTCACCCCTCCACTTT. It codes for CASSLIPQPFYKAFSSPLHF.

CDR3 DNA sequence: TGCGCCAGCAGCTTGGCCGGAGGCGGGGTGAGATCCTACGAGCAGTACTTC. It encodes CASSLAGGGVRSYEQYF. This chain joins TRBV5-1 and TRBJ2-7; a weak D match, TRBD2 (6 bases). Germline values: CDR1 SGHRS, CDR2 YFSETQ. V lost 0 bases, J lost 1 base, and 17 bases lay in between. The CDR3 loop spans 17 amino acids.

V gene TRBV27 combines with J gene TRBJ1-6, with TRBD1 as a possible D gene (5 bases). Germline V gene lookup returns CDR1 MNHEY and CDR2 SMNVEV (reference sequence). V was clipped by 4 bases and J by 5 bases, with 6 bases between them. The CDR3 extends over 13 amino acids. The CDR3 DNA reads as TGTGCCAGCAGTTGGACAAATAATTCACCCCTCCACTTT. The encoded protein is CASSWTNNSPLHF.

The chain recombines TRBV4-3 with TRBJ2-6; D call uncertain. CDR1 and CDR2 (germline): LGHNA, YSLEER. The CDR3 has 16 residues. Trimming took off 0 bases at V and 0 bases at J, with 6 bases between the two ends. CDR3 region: CASSQDNFSGANVLTF. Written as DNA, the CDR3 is TGCGCCAGCAGCCAAGATAACTTCTCTGGGGCCAACGTCCTGACTTTC.

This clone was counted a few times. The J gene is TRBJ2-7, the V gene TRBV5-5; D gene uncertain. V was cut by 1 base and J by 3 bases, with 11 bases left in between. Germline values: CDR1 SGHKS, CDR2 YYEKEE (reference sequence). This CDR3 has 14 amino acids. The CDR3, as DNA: TGTGCCAGCAGCTTGAGAGGAATGGACTACGAGCAGTACTTC. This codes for CASSLRGMDYEQYF. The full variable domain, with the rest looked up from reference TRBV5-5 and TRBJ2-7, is DAGVTQSPTHLIKTRGQQVTLRCSPISGHKSVSWYQQVLGQGPQFIFQYYEKEERGRGNFPDRFSARQFPNYSSELNVNALLLGDSALYLCASSLRGMDYEQYFGPGTRLTVT.

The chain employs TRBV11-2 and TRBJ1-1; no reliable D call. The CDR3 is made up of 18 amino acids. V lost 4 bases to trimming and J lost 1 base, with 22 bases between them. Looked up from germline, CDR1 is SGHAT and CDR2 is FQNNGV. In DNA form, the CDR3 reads TGTGCCAGCAGCTCCCCCTTCTACCTACGATCTGGGAACACTGAAGCTTTCTTT. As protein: CASSSPFYLRSGNTEAFF.

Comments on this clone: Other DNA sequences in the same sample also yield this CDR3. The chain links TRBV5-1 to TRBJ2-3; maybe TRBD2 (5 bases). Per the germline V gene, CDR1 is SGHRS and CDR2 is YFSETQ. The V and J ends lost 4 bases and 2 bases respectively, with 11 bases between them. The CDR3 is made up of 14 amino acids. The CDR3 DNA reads TGCGCCAGCAGCAACGGACTGGACACAGATACGCAGTATTTT. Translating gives CASSNGLDTDTQYF.

CDR3 sequence: CASSSVSGETQYF. Written as DNA, the CDR3 is TGTGCCAGCAGCTCGGTGTCAGGGGAGACCCAGTACTTC. V usage is TRBV11-3 and J usage is TRBJ2-5; a weak D match, TRBD1 (5 bases). V was cut by 4 bases and J by 5 bases, with 11 bases left in between. Germline CDR1 SGHNT, CDR2 YENEEA. The CDR3 is 13 amino acids.

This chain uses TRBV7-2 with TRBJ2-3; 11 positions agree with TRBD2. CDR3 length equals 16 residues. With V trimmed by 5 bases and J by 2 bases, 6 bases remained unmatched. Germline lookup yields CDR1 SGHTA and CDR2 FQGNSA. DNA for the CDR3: TGTGCCAGCAGCCCCCTGGGACTAGCGGCCACAGATACGCAGTATTTT. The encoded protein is CASSPLGLAATDTQYF.

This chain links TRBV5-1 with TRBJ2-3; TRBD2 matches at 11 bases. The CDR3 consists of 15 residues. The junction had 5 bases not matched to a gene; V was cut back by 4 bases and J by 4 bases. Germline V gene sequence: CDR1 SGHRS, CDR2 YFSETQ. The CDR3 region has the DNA TGCGCCAGCAGCCAACTAGCGGGGGCAGCAGATACGCAGTATTTT. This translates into CASSQLAGAADTQYF.

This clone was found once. This chain's CDR3 is CASSLGAPRSGYTF. Written as DNA, the CDR3 is TGTGCCAGCAGTTTGGGGGCCCCTAGGTCGGGCTACACCTTC. The V gene is TRBV28, the J gene TRBJ1-2; perhaps TRBD1 as D (6 bases). This CDR3 has 14 residues. The germline V gene encodes CDR1 MDHEN and CDR2 SYDVKM. Trimming left V 3 bases short and J 8 bases short, with 16 bases between.

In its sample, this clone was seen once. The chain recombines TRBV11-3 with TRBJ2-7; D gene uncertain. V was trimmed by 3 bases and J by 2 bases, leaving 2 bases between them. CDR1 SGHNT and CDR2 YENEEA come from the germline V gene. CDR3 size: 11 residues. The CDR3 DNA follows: TGTGCCAGCAGCTTCACCTACGAGCAGTACTTC. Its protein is CASSFTYEQYF.

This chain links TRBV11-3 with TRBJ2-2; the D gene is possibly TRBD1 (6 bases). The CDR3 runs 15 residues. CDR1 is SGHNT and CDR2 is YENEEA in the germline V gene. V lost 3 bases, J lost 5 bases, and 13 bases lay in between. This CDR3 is CASSFGQYSTGELFF. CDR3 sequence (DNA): TGTGCCAGCAGCTTTGGACAGTATTCTACCGGGGAGCTGTTTTTT.

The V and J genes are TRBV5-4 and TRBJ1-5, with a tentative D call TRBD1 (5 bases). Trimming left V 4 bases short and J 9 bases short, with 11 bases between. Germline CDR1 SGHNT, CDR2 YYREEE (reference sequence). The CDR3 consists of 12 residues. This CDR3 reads CASSTRGGPQHF. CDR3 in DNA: TGTGCCAGCAGCACCCGGGGGGGGCCCCAGCATTTT.

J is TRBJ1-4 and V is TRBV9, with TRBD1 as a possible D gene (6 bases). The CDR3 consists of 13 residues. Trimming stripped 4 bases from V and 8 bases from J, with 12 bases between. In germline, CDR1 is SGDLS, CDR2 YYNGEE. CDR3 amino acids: CASSPGTTEKLFF. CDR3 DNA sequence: TGTGCCAGCAGCCCGGGGACAACCGAAAAACTGTTTTTT.

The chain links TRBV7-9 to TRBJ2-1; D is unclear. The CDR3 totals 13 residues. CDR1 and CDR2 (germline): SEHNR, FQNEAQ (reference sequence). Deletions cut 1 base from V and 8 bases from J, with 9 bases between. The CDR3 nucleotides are TGTGCCAGCAGCTTAGTCTCCGCGTATGAGCAGTTCTTC. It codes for CASSLVSAYEQFF.

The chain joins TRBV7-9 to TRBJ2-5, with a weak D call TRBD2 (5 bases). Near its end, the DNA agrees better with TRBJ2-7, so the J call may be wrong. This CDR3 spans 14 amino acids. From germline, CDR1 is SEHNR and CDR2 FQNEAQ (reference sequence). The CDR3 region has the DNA TGTGCCAGCAGCCCGCCAGAGGGATCCTACGAGCAGTACTTC. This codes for CASSPPEGSYEQYF.

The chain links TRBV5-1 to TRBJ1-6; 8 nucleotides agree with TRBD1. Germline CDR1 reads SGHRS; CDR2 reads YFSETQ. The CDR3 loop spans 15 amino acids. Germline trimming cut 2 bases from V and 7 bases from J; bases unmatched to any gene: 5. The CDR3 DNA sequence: TGCGCCAGCAGCTTAGCAGGGGGCGGCAATTCACCCCTCCACTTT. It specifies CASSLAGGGNSPLHF.

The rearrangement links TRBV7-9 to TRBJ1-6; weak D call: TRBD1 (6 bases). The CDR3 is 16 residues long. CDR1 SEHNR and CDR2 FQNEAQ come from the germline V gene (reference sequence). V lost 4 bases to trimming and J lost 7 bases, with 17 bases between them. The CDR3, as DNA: TGTGCCAGCAGCTCATCGCTCGGACAGAAAAATTCACCCCTCCACTTT. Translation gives CASSSSLGQKNSPLHF.

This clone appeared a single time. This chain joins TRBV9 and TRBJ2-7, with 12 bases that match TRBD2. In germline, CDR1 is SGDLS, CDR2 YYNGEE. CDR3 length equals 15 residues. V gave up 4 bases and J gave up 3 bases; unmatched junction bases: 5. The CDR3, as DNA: TGTGCCAGCAGCCCCTCTAGCGGGGGGGGCTACGAGCAGTACTTC. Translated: CASSPSSGGGYEQYF. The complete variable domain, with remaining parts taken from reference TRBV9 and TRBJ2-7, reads DSGVTQTPKHLITATGQRVTLRCSPRSGDLSVYWYQQSLDQGLQFLIQYYNGEERAKGNILERFSAQQFPDLHSELNLSSLELGDSALYFCASSPSSGGGYEQYFGPGTRLTVT.

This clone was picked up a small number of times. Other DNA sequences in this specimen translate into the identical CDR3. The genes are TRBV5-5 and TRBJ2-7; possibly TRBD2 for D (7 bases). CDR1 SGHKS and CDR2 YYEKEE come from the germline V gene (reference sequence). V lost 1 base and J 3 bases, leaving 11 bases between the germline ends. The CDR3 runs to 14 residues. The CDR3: CASSLRGADYEQYF. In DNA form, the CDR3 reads TGTGCCAGCAGCTTGCGGGGGGCGGACTACGAGCAGTACTTC.